This T cell receptor (beta chain) was profiled in a study of blood T cells in healthy people across ages. Germline lookup yields CDR1 SGDLS and CDR2 YYNGEE. The CDR3 loop spans 14 amino acids. Deletions cut 5 bases from V and 2 bases from J, with 13 bases between. This clonotype was counted a single time. Next came a second PCR, run for about 6 to 11 cycles, which used a sample-barcoded 5' primer along with a J-beta primer mix. TCRdb called the 5' RACE reads again in MiXCR, with one record for every CDR3 protein. The sample holds more than 650,000 distinct CDR3 sequences, 20% to 25% seen once. The chain links TRBV9 to TRBJ2-5; D may be TRBD2 (6 bases). This receptor was obtained from a man in his sixties or seventies in good health. The sequenced sample was blood. CDR3 in amino acids: CASSVFGGQETQYF. DNA of the CDR3: TGTGCCAGCAGTGTGTTCGGGGGACAAGAGACCCAGTACTTC.